This TCR beta chain was obtained from a study of long-term antiretroviral therapy in people with HIV. Broader study findings: After ART, diversity increased yet remained lower than transplant donor controls.

Investigators performed immunoSEQ version v3.0 at survey level. Only in-frame clones appear in the TCRdb table, and some are missing; sequencing was by immunoSEQ multiplex PCR. In the table there are around 29,000 clones, nearly 90% of which are singletons. A note on this clone: Antigen specificity is unknown.

CDR3 length: 14 residues. With V trimmed by 6 bases and J by 6 bases, 7 bases remained unmatched. Germline V gene lookup returns CDR1 KGHSH and CDR2 LQKENI. The receptor comes from a man aged 18-30 years with HIV. The sample consisted of unsorted PBMCs, taken 1.1 years after starting antiretroviral therapy. The V call is TRBV18, the J call TRBJ1-4; TRBD1 aligns across 7 bases. CDR3 loop: CASSEGTVDEKLFF. DNA of the CDR3: TGTGCCAGCTCGGAAGGGACAGTAGATGAAAAACTGTTTTTT.